This is a list of T cell receptor beta chains from one sample in a study of read filtering for tumor transcriptome and immune sequencing. MiXCR, applied by TCRdb to the reads, yields one record per CDR3 protein. The sample has 50,000 or so distinct CDR3 sequences, approximately 12% seen once; the top ten hold about 15%. Sequenced sample: a population of CD138-negative cells sorted from bone marrow. All receptors derive from a donor aged 40 or over with multiple myeloma. Each CDR3 is given with its conserved first and last residue. The D gene is left open where the match is weak.

CSARPDPNQPQHF TRBJ1-5 TRBV20-1 NA
CASSPYRDRVEGYTF TRBJ1-2 TRBV27 TRBD1
CSVGRTGVGTDTQYF TRBJ2-3 TRBV29-1 TRBD1
CAWSPYPGLAACGEQFF TRBJ2-1 TRBV30 TRBD2
CASSPGTGVEQYF TRBJ2-7 TRBV7-6 TRBD1
CAWSVVASGTGTYYEQYF TRBJ2-7 TRBV30 TRBD2
CASSFSGGSRTEAFF TRBJ1-1 TRBV12-3/TRBV12-4 TRBD1
CSAREGGGGSNEQFF TRBJ2-1 TRBV20-1 NA
CASSLGGGPEQFF TRBJ2-1 TRBV7-2 NA
CSARSGFQETQYF TRBJ2-5 TRBV20-1 NA
CASSRNRGGMNTEAFF TRBJ1-1 TRBV7-9 NA
CASSSDRTTQYF TRBJ2-3 TRBV12-3/TRBV12-4 NA
CASSPRDGKETQYF TRBJ2-5 TRBV7-9 NA
CASGGSTNEQFF TRBJ2-1 TRBV6-6 TRBD2
CASSFQSGRSYF TRBJ2-5 TRBV11-2 TRBD2
CASSPRRGSSYGYTF TRBJ1-2 TRBV7-8 NA
CSAPPGGPEAFF TRBJ1-1 TRBV20-1 NA
CASSRTGATDTQYF TRBJ2-3 TRBV4-3 NA
CASSQTTGGKAFF TRBJ1-1 TRBV4-3 TRBD1
CASSLVGGPTDTQYF TRBJ2-3 TRBV7-9 NA
CASSPLRYEQYF TRBJ2-7 TRBV28 NA
CASSSSGSGEQYF TRBJ2-7 TRBV28 NA
CASSLMGSPGANVLTF TRBJ2-6 TRBV7-2 NA
CASSPDQTLHEQYF TRBJ2-7 TRBV27 NA
CASSQVFKGELFF TRBJ2-2 TRBV4-1 NA
CASSHGSLEKLFF TRBJ1-4 TRBV7-9 NA
CASSPRQGGTDTQYF TRBJ2-3 TRBV9 TRBD1
CASTSRVQETQYF TRBJ2-5 TRBV7-2 NA
CATQGSTDTQYF TRBJ2-3 TRBV28 NA
CASSLNPYEQYF TRBJ2-7 TRBV6-2/TRBV6-3 NA
CSVSWTSGSTEQYF TRBJ2-7 TRBV29-1 TRBD2
CASSYAVRTEAFF TRBJ1-1 TRBV7-2 NA
CANGDSTDTQYF TRBJ2-3 TRBV10-3 NA
CSVEIQETQYF TRBJ2-5 TRBV29-1 NA
CASSLGSAGTGLVTEAFF TRBJ1-1 TRBV5-1 TRBD1
CAGSLEQGWEETQHF TRBJ2-5 TRBV18 NA
CSARSLEQSYGGDYGYTF TRBJ1-2 TRBV20-1 NA
CASSRFEGRNTEAFF TRBJ1-1 TRBV14 NA
CASRGWRNTEAFF TRBJ1-1 TRBV7-9 NA
CASSLGLAGVYNEQFF TRBJ2-1 TRBV12-3/TRBV12-4 TRBD2
CASSRGQGRNTIYF TRBJ1-3 TRBV6-1 TRBD1
CSVAGQGHEQFF TRBJ2-1 TRBV29-1 TRBD1
CASWDREQYF TRBJ2-7 TRBV6-1 NA
CATSDSSGRASTDTQYF TRBJ2-3 TRBV24-1 TRBD2
CASVGDWIAKNIQYF TRBJ2-4 TRBV10-2 NA
CSARDSLAGGVHNEQFF TRBJ2-1 TRBV20-1 TRBD2
CSAGRGRYNEQFF TRBJ2-1 TRBV20-1 NA
CASSESDKNSYEQYF TRBJ2-7 TRBV19 NA
CAMQRGPYNEQFF TRBJ2-1 TRBV6-6 NA
CSATRLAGATDTQYF TRBJ2-3 TRBV20-1 TRBD2
CASSSWNEQFF TRBJ2-1 TRBV7-2 NA
CASSSTSGSYNEQFF TRBJ2-1 TRBV5-4 TRBD2
CSVEGAGYEQYF TRBJ2-7 TRBV29-1 NA
CASSGRTGDEQYF TRBJ2-7 TRBV4-1 TRBD1
CASTDGARHSYEQYF TRBJ2-7 TRBV28 NA
CASSPNPGLAGKNTGELFF TRBJ2-2 TRBV7-2 TRBD2
CASSAQGSTNEKLFF TRBJ1-4 TRBV11-2 NA
CASTPRQGTNTEAFF TRBJ1-1 TRBV6-6 TRBD1
CASSFGQGAGELFF TRBJ2-2 TRBV5-1 TRBD1